Listed below are T cell receptor beta chains from one sample, sequenced in a study of OX40 agonist ivuxolimab in advanced cancers. Libraries were prepared by immunoSEQ multiplex PCR; TCRdb keeps only in-frame clonotypes and omits some of them. The sample carries 95,000 to 150,000 clones, 93% recorded once. The source was CD4+ or CD8+ T cells sorted from blood, collected in a trial of the OX40 agonist ivuxolimab. The source of these receptors is an adult with an advanced solid tumor such as melanoma, head and neck, liver or kidney cancer. CDR3s include the opening cysteine and the closing phenylalanine or tryptophan. The order of the fields is clone size, D gene, J gene, V gene, CDR3 protein, CDR3 DNA. A D gene is named only where the DNA matches it firmly. A clone size is listed for some rows: how often the clone was seen (once, few, many), or a class if it is expanded.

- | - | TRBJ2-2 | TRBV7-9 | CASSLWVGELFF | TGTGCCAGCAGCTTGTGGGTCGGGGAGCTGTTTTTT
- | - | TRBJ2-6 | TRBV7-9 | CASSSQNLRPGANVLTF | TGTGCCAGCAGCTCGCAAAACCTCCGCCCTGGGGCCAACGTCCTGACTTTC
- | - | TRBJ2-5 | TRBV9 | CASSVSEGAGQETQYF | TGTGCCAGCAGCGTCTCGGAAGGGGCAGGCCAAGAGACCCAGTACTTC
- | TRBD1 | TRBJ1-5 | TRBV25-1 | CASSGGTGVRQPQHF | TGTGCCAGCAGTGGGGGGACAGGGGTTCGACAGCCCCAGCATTTT
- | - | TRBJ2-5 | TRBV20-1 | CSAYKGETQYF | TGCAGTGCTTACAAGGGAGAGACCCAGTACTTC
few | - | TRBJ2-7 | TRBV11-2 | CASSWPDRQQTYEQYF | TGTGCCAGCAGTTGGCCAGACCGACAGCAAACCTACGAGCAGTACTTC
once | - | TRBJ2-2 | TRBV28 | CASSLGTGWLSGELFF | TGTGCCAGCAGTTTAGGCACGGGGTGGTTATCCGGGGAGCTGTTTTTT
- | - | TRBJ1-5 | TRBV7-8 | CASSFDGGDQPQHF | TGTGCCAGCAGCTTTGACGGGGGCGATCAGCCCCAGCATTTT
- | - | TRBJ1-1 | TRBV28 | CASSETGRTEAFF | TGTGCCAGCAGTGAAACAGGGAGAACTGAAGCTTTCTTT
- | TRBD2 | TRBJ2-1 | TRBV5-6 | CASSLGLANNEQFF | TGTGCCAGCAGCCTGGGACTAGCCAACAATGAGCAGTTCTTC
- | - | TRBJ2-2 | TRBV11-2 | CASSLALQLTGELFF | TGTGCCAGCAGCTTAGCCCTCCAATTGACCGGGGAGCTGTTTTTT
once | TRBD1 | TRBJ2-1 | TRBV6-5 | CASSFVQGAGYNEQFF | TGTGCCAGCAGTTTCGTGCAGGGGGCAGGCTACAATGAGCAGTTCTTC
- | - | TRBJ1-6 | TRBV30 | CAWSDRGTSLHF | TGTGCCTGGAGTGATCGGGGTACGTCCCTCCACTTT
- | - | TRBJ1-1 | TRBV5-6 | CASSLLGRMNTEAFF | TGTGCCAGCAGCTTGTTGGGGCGGATGAACACTGAAGCTTTCTTT
- | TRBD1 | TRBJ1-5 | TRBV10-2 | CASSGGTGARPGQPQHF | TGCGCCAGCAGTGGGGGGACAGGGGCCAGGCCTGGGCAGCCCCAGCATTTT